The clone carrying this T cell receptor (beta chain) qualifies as medium-sized. The antigen is unknown. The data stem from a study of liver allograft versus peripheral blood T cells. Across the study: Repertoires of T cell receptors in transplanted livers were compared with recipients' peripheral blood repertoires. Study findings and constraints: Liver allografts reportedly held T cell receptor repertoires unlike those in peripheral blood.

TCRdb ran MiXCR on the reads and lists one entry per CDR3 protein. The sample yields about 9,200 distinct CDR3 sequences, about a fifth seen once. Germline CDR1 is KGHDR and CDR2 is SFDVKD. This CDR3 has 16 amino acids. V lost 2 bases, J lost 5 bases, and 7 bases stayed unmatched. This clonotype originated in a human patient who had a liver transplant. Some of the T cells may derive from the graft donor. This chain uses TRBV24-1 with TRBJ1-4; 7 nucleotides align to TRBD1. Here the CDR3 reads CATSDWGPGQNEKLFF. CDR3 DNA sequence: TGTGCCACCAGTGATTGGGGTCCGGGACAGAATGAAAAACTGTTTTTT.